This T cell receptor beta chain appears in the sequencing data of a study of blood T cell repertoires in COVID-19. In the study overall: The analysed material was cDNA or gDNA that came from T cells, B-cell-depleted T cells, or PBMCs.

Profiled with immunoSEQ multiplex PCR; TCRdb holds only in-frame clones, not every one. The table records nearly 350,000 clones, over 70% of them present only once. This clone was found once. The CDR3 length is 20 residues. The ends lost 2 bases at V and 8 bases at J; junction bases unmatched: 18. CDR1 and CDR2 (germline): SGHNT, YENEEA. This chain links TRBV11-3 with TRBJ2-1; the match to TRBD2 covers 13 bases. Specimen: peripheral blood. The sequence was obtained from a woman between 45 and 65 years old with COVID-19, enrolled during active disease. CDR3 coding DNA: TGTGCCAGCAGCTTAAAGGGCCTGGGGTTGACTAGCGGGAGGAGAGATGAGCAGTTCTTC. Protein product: CASSLKGLGLTSGRRDEQFF. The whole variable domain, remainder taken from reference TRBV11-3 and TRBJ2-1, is EAGVVQSPRYKIIEKKQPVAFWCNPISGHNTLYWYLQNLGQGPELLIRYENEEAVDDSQLPKDRFSAERLKGVDSTLKIQPAELGDSAVYLCASSLKGLGLTSGRRDEQFFGPGTRLTVL.